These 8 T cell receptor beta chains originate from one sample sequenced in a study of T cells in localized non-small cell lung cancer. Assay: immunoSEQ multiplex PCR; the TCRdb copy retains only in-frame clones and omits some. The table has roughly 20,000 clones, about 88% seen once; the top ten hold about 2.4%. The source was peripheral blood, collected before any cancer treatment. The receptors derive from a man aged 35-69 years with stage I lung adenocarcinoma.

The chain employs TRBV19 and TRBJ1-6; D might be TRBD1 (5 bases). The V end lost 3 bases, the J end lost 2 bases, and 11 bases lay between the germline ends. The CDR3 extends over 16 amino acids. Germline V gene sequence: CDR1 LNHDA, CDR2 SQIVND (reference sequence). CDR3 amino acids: CASSIEGSAYNSPLHF. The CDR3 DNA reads TGTGCCAGTAGTATCGAGGGGTCCGCCTATAATTCACCCCTCCACTTT. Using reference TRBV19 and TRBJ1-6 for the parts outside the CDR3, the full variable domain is DGGITQSPKYLFRKEGQNVTLSCEQNLNHDAMYWYRQDPGQGLRLIYYSQIVNDFQKGDIAEGYSVSREKKESFPLTVTSAQKNPTAFYLCASSIEGSAYNSPLHFGNGTRLTVT.

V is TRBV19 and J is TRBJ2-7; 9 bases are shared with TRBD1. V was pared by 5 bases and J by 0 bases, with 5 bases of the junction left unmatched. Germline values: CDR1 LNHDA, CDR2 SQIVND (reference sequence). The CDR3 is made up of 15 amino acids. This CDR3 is CASSFTGGYSYEQYF. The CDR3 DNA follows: TGTGCCAGTAGTTTTACAGGGGGCTACTCCTACGAGCAGTACTTC.

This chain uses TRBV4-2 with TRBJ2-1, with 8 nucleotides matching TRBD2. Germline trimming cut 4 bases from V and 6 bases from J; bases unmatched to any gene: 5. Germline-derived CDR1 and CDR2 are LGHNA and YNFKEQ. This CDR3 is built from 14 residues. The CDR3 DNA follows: TGTGCCAGCAGCCCGATAGCGGGATCCAATGAGCAGTTCTTC. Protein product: CASSPIAGSNEQFF.

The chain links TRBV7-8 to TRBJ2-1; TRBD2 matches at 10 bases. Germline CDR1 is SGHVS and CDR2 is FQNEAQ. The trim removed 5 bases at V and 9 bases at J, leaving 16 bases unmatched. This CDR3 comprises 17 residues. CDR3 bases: TGTGCCAGCAGCACACCTGAACGAGCGGGGGGGCTGGTTGAGCAGTTCTTC. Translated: CASSTPERAGGLVEQFF.

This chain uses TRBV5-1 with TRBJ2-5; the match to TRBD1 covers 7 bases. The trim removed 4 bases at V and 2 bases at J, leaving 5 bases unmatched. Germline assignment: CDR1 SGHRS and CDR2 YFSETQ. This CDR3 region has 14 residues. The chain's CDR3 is CASSLDRAQETQYF. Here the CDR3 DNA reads TGCGCCAGCAGCCTCGACAGGGCACAAGAGACCCAGTACTTC.

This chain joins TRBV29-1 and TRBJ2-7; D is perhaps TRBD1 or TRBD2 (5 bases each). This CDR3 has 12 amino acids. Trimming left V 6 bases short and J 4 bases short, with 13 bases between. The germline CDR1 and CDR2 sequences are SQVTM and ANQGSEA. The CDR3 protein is CSVGTSRYEQYF. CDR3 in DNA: TGCAGCGTCGGGACGTCCCGTTACGAGCAGTACTTC.

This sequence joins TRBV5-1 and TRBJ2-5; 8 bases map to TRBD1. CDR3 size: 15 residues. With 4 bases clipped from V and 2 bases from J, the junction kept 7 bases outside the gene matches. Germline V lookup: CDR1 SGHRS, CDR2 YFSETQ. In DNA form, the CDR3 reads TGCGCCAGCAGCCCAACCGGGACAGGTCAAGAGACCCAGTACTTC. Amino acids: CASSPTGTGQETQYF.

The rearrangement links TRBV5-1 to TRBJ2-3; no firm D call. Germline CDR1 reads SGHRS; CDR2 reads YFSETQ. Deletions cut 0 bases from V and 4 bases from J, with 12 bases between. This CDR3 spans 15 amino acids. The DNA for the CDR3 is TGCGCCAGCAGCTTGGCCGACGTTTTGGCAGATACGCAGTATTTT. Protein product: CASSLADVLADTQYF.